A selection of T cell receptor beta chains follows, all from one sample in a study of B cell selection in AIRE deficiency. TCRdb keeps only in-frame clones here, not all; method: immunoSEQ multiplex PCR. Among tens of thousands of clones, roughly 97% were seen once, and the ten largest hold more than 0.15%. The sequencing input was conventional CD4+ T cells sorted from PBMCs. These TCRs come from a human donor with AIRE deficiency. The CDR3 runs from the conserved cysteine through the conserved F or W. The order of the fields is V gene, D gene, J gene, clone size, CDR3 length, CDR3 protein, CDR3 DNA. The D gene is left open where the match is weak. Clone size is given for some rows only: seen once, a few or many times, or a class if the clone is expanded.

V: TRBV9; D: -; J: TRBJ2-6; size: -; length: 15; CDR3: CASTSDGLGANVLTF; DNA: TGTGCCAGCACCTCGGACGGCCTTGGGGCCAACGTCCTGACTTTC
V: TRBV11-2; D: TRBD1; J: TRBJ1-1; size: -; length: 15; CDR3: CASSPRLTGVTEAFF; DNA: TGTGCCAGCAGCCCCCGACTGACAGGGGTGACTGAAGCTTTCTTT
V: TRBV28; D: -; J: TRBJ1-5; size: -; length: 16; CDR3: CASSHYARRSNQPQHF; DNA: TGTGCCAGCAGTCACTACGCCAGACGAAGCAATCAGCCCCAGCATTTT
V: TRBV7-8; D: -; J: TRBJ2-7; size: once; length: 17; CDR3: CASSLARAGHSSYEQYF; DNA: TGTGCCAGCAGCTTAGCCCGAGCGGGCCATAGCTCCTACGAGCAGTACTTC
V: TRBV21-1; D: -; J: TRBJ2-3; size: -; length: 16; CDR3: CASSPNLAVMQDTQYF; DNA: TGTGCCAGCAGTCCGAACTTAGCAGTCATGCAAGATACGCAGTATTTT
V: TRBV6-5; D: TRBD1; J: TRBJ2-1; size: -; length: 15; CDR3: CASSPGRDSYNEQFF; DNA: TGTGCCAGCAGTCCGGGCCGGGACAGCTACAATGAGCAGTTCTTC
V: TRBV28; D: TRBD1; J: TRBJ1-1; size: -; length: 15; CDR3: CASSLQGKWGTEAFF; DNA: TGTGCCAGCAGTCTACAGGGGAAGTGGGGGACTGAAGCTTTCTTT
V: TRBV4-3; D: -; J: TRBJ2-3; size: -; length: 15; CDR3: CASSQGGWGLDTQYF; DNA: TGCGCCAGCAGCCAAGGGGGTTGGGGGTTGGATACGCAGTATTTT
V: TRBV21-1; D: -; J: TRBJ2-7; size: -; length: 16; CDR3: CASSNTFRTGTLEQYF; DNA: TGTGCCAGCAGCAACACTTTTAGGACAGGGACCCTCGAGCAGTACTTC
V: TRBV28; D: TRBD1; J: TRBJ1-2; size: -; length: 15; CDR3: CASRRQGGPNYGYTF; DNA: TGTGCCAGCAGACGACAGGGTGGGCCCAACTATGGCTACACCTTC
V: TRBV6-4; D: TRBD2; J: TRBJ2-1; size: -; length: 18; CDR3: CASSDRLAGGSRDNEQFF; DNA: TGTGCCAGCAGTGACCGACTAGCGGGAGGGTCCAGGGACAATGAGCAGTTCTTC
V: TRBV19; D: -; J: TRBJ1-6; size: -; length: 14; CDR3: CASSIQSPGTTLHF; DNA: TGTGCCAGTAGTATTCAATCCCCCGGGACAACCCTCCACTTT
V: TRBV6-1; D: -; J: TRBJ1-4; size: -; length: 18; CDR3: CASSDRGGQLTTNEKLFF; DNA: TGTGCCAGCAGTGACCGCGGAGGACAGTTAACAACTAATGAAAAACTGTTTTTT
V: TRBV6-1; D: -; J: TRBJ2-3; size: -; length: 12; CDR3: CASSDFRDTQYF; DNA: TGTGCCAGCAGTGATTTTCGGGATACGCAGTATTTT
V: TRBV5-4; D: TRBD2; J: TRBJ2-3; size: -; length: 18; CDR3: CASSLSSGRAGGTDTQYF; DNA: TGTGCCAGCAGCTTGTCTAGCGGGAGGGCCGGAGGCACAGATACGCAGTATTTT
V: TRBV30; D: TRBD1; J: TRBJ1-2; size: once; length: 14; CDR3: CAWSTGTDLYGYTF; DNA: TGTGCCTGGAGTACCGGGACAGACCTTTATGGCTACACCTTC
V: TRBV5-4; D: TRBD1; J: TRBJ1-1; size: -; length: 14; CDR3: CASNSQGGNTEAFF; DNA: TGTGCCAGCAACTCTCAGGGGGGAAACACTGAAGCTTTCTTT
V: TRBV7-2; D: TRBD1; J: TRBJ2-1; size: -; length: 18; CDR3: CASSLFFTGAASNNEQFF; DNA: TGTGCCAGCAGCCTCTTCTTTACAGGGGCCGCATCAAACAATGAGCAGTTCTTC
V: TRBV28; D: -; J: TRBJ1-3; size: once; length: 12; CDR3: CASRNSGNTIYF; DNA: TGTGCCAGCAGAAACTCTGGAAACACCATATATTTT
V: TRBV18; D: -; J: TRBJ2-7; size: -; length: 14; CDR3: CASSPTSGSYEQYF; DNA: TGTGCCAGCTCACCAACTAGTGGGTCCTACGAGCAGTACTTC
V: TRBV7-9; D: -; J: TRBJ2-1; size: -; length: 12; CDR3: CASSFRDQEQFF; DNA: TGTGCCAGCAGCTTCCGGGACCAGGAGCAGTTCTTC
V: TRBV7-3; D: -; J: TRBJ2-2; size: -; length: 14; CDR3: CASSPQANTGELFF; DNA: TGTGCCAGCAGCCCACAAGCGAACACCGGGGAGCTGTTTTTT
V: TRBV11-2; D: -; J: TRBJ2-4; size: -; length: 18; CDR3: CASSPRSHRVKTKNIQYF; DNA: TGTGCCAGCAGCCCCCGATCACACAGGGTAAAGACAAAAAACATTCAGTACTTC
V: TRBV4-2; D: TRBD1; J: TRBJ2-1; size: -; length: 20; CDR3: CASSLPGQGAVSGPFNEQFF; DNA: TGTGCCAGCAGCCTTCCGGGACAGGGGGCAGTTAGCGGGCCATTCAATGAGCAGTTCTTC
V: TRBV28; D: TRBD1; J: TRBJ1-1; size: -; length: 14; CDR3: CASSPSLGQVEAFF; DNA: TGTGCCAGCAGTCCCTCCCTTGGACAGGTTGAAGCTTTCTTT
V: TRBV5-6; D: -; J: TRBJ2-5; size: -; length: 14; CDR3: CASSFLVGQETQYF; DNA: TGTGCCAGCAGCTTTCTGGTCGGACAAGAGACCCAGTACTTC
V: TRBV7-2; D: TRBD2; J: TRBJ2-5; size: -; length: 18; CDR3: CASSSTLLAGVSVKTQYF; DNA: TGTGCCAGCAGCTCCACCCTTCTAGCGGGAGTTAGTGTGAAGACCCAGTACTTC
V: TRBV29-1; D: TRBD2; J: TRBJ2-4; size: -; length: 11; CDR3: CSVSAGDIQYF; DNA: TGCAGCGTTTCTGCGGGAGACATTCAGTACTTC
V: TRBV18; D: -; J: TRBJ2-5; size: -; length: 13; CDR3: CASSPGRQETQYF; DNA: TGTGCCAGCTCACCGGGCCGCCAAGAGACCCAGTACTTC
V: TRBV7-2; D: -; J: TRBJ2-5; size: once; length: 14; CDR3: CASSLSAAQETQYF; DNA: TGTGCCAGCAGCTTATCTGCAGCTCAAGAGACCCAGTACTTC
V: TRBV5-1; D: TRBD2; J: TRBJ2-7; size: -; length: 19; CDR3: CASSFNRAGTSGLSYEQYF; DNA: TGCGCCAGCAGCTTTAACAGGGCCGGGACTAGCGGGCTCTCCTACGAGCAGTACTTC
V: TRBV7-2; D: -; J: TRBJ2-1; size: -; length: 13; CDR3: CASRLEFYNEQFF; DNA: TGTGCCAGCAGATTGGAGTTCTACAATGAGCAGTTCTTC
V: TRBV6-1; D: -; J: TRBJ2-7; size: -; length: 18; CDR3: CASSDRGFRLTSSYEQYF; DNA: TGTGCCAGCAGTGATAGGGGATTTAGGTTGACGAGCTCCTACGAGCAGTACTTC
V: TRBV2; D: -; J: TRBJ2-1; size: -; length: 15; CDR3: CASIASGRSYNEQFF; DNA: TGTGCCAGCATAGCCAGCGGGCGTTCCTACAATGAGCAGTTCTTC
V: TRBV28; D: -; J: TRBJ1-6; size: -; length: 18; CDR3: CASSLTFLVAEYNSPLHF; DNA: TGTGCCAGCAGTTTAACTTTTCTCGTGGCGGAGTATAATTCACCCCTCCACTTT
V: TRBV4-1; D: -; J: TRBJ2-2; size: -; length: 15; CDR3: CASSHGSLYTGELFF; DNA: TGCGCCAGCAGCCACGGCTCACTTTACACCGGGGAGCTGTTTTTT
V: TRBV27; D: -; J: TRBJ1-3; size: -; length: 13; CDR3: CASSPPAPNTIYF; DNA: TGTGCCAGCAGCCCCCCGGCCCCAAACACCATATATTTT
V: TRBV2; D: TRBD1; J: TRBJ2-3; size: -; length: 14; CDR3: CASRATSGTVPNFF; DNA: TGTGCCAGCAGGGCCACTTCCGGGACAGTCCCAAACTTTTTT
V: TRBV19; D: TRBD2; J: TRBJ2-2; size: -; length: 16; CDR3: CASSKGREVDPGELFF; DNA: TGTGCCAGTAGTAAGGGGCGGGAGGTAGACCCCGGGGAGCTGTTTTTT
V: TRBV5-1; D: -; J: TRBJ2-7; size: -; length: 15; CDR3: CASSLGLELRSEQYF; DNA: TGCGCCAGCAGCTTGGGACTAGAGCTCCGATCCGAGCAGTACTTC
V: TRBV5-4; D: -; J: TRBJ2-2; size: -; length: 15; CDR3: CASRPGPANTGELFF; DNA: TGTGCCAGCAGACCAGGGCCCGCGAACACCGGGGAGCTGTTTTTT
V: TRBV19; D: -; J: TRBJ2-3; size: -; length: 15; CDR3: CASNSRGKGTDTQYF; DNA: TGTGCCAGTAATTCCAGGGGAAAGGGCACAGATACGCAGTATTTT
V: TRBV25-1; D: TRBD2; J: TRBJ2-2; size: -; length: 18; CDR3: CASSRRTSGSGSTGELFF; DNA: TGTGCCAGCAGTCGACGGACTAGCGGGAGTGGTTCGACCGGGGAGCTGTTTTTT
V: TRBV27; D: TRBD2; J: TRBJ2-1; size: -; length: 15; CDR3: CASSFQRGLYNEQFF; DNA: TGTGCCAGCAGTTTCCAGCGGGGGTTGTACAATGAGCAGTTCTTC
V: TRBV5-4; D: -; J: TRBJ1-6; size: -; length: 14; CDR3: CASSLQSYNSPLHF; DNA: TGTGCCAGCAGCCTGCAGTCCTATAATTCACCCCTCCACTTT
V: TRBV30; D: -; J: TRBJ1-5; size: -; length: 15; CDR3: CAWSGMGSSNQPQHF; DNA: TGTGCCTGGAGTGGGATGGGGAGTAGCAATCAGCCCCAGCATTTT
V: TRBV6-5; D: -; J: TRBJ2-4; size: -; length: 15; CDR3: CASSYSVIAKNIQYF; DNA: TGTGCCAGCAGTTATTCAGTGATAGCCAAAAACATTCAGTACTTC
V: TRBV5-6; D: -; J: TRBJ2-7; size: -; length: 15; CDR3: CASSLAPAQAYEQYF; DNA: TGTGCCAGCAGCTTGGCCCCAGCGCAGGCCTACGAGCAGTACTTC
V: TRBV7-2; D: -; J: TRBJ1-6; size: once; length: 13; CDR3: CASSPGQNSPLHF; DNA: TGTGCCAGCAGCCCTGGCCAGAATTCACCCCTCCACTTT
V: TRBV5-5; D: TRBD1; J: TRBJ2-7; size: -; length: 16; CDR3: CASSLGAGTGDYEQYF; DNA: TGTGCCAGCAGCTTGGGGGCCGGGACAGGGGACTACGAGCAGTACTTC
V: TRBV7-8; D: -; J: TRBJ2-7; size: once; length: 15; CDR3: CASSLALGPTYEQYF; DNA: TGTGCCAGCAGCTTAGCCCTCGGACCCACCTACGAGCAGTACTTC
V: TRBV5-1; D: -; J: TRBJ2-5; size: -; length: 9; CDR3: CASRQTQYF; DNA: TGCGCCAGCAGGCAGACCCAGTACTTC
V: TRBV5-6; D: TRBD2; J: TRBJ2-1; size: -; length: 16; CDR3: CASSLVTSGRSWEQFF; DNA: TGTGCCAGCAGCTTGGTGACTAGCGGGAGATCGTGGGAGCAGTTCTTC
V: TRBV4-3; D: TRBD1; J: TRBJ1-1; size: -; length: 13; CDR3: CASNRQGGTEAFF; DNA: TGCGCCAGCAATCGACAGGGAGGGACTGAAGCTTTCTTT
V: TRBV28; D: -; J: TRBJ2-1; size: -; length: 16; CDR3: CASSLWGGSSYNEQFF; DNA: TGTGCCAGCAGCCTATGGGGCGGAAGCTCCTACAATGAGCAGTTCTTC
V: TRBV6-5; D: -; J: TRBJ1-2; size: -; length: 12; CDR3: CASGREAYGYTF; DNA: TGTGCCAGCGGCCGGGAAGCGTATGGCTACACCTTC
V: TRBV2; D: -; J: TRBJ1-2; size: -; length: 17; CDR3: CASSEISPGAAGGGYTF; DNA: TGTGCCAGCAGTGAAATTAGTCCAGGGGCCGCCGGGGGAGGCTACACCTTC